Listed below are T cell receptor beta chains from one sample, sequenced in a study of OX40 agonist ivuxolimab in advanced cancers. TCRdb's copy holds only in-frame clones and misses some; the assay was immunoSEQ multiplex PCR. The sample lists under 90,000 clones, more than 85% occurring once. Here the sequenced sample was CD4+ or CD8+ T cells sorted from blood, taken in a trial of the OX40 agonist ivuxolimab. These receptors all stem from an adult with an advanced solid tumor such as melanoma, head and neck, liver or kidney cancer. The CDR3 runs from the conserved cysteine through the conserved F or W. D genes are given only for firm matches. Part of the rows lack a size; the others show once, few, many or a class for expanded clones.

v_call	d_call	clone_size	j_call	cdr3_nt	cdr3_aa
TRBV12-5	.	.	TRBJ2-5	TGTGCTAGTGCCGCCGACAGTGGGGCGGAGTACTTC	CASAADSGAEYF
TRBV10-2	TRBD1	once	TRBJ1-1	TGCGCCAGCAGTGACACAGGGGGCAACACTGAAGCTTTCTTT	CASSDTGGNTEAFF
TRBV5-4	TRBD2	.	TRBJ2-1	TGTGCCAGCAGCTTGTCGGCGGGGGGCTCCTACAATGAGCAGTTCTTC	CASSLSAGGSYNEQFF
TRBV5-1	.	once	TRBJ2-1	TGCGCCAGCAGCTTAAGACAGAGCTCCTACAATGAGCAGTTCTTC	CASSLRQSSYNEQFF
TRBV19	TRBD1	.	TRBJ2-5	TGTGCCAGTAGCCGGGACAGGGGAGAGACCCAGTACTTC	CASSRDRGETQYF
TRBV5-5	.	.	TRBJ2-7	TGTGCCAGCAGCCCCCCCCGGACAGCGACCAACGAGCAGTACTTC	CASSPPRTATNEQYF
TRBV2	TRBD2	.	TRBJ2-3	TGTGCCAGCAGGGCAGGACTAGCGGGGGGACGGAGCACAGATACGCAGTATTTT	CASRAGLAGGRSTDTQYF
TRBV19	.	.	TRBJ2-7	TGTGCCAGTAGTATAGCACAGGGTCCTCTTTACGAGCAGTACTTC	CASSIAQGPLYEQYF
TRBV5-1	.	.	TRBJ2-7	TGCGCCAGCACCACCGACCCACAATCGCCGGAGCAGTACTTC	CASTTDPQSPEQYF
TRBV19	TRBD1	.	TRBJ2-7	TGTGCCAGCTCCAAGGGGACAGGGATCTACGAGCAGTACTTC	CASSKGTGIYEQYF
TRBV5-1	TRBD2	.	TRBJ2-7	TGCGCCAGCAGCCCCCTTAGCGGGGGGACTCTCGAGCAGTACTTC	CASSPLSGGTLEQYF
TRBV4-1	.	.	TRBJ1-1	TGCGCCAGCAGCCAAGTTCGGGGTATCACTGAAGCTTTCTTT	CASSQVRGITEAFF
TRBV28	.	.	TRBJ2-7	TGTGCCAGCAGTTTATACGGAGGGGGTCGGTCCTACGAGCAGTACTTC	CASSLYGGGRSYEQYF
TRBV30	TRBD2	.	TRBJ2-1	TGTGCCTGGAGGGCCGGGACTAGTGGTTACAATGAGCAGTTCTTC	CAWRAGTSGYNEQFF
TRBV19	TRBD2	.	TRBJ2-5	TGTGCCAGTAGTATGTGGCGGGGGGAACAAGAGACCCAGTACTTC	CASSMWRGEQETQYF
TRBV9	.	.	TRBJ2-5	TGTGCCAGCAGCGTAGGACAGCAAGAGACCCAGTACTTC	CASSVGQQETQYF
TRBV7-9	.	.	TRBJ2-5	TGTGCCAGCAGCTTGCTGCAGGGACTGGGAGAGACCCAGTACTTC	CASSLLQGLGETQYF
TRBV27	.	.	TRBJ2-7	TGTGCCAGCAGTGTGACAGGGAGGTTCTACGAGCAGTACTTC	CASSVTGRFYEQYF
TRBV27	TRBD2	.	TRBJ2-7	TGTGCCAGCAGTTTATCAACCGGGACTAGCGGAAGAAGGGAAAGGAACGAGCAGTACTTC	CASSLSTGTSGRRERNEQYF
TRBV10-3	TRBD1	.	TRBJ2-7	TGTGCCATCAGCTCACCACCGGGACAGGTATCCTACGAGCAGTACTTC	CAISSPPGQVSYEQYF